The TCR beta chain described here comes from a study of HIV-infected children after antiretroviral therapy interruption. Overall study context: Median age was about 9.5 years (interruption) and around 8 years (continuous). Interruption-arm samples span weeks 0, 12, interruption end (24 or 48), and about 3 years post-study.

Treatment in this sample: PENTA 11 planned treatment interruption arm or continuous ART arm. The study, taken as a whole, reports: By the end of treatment interruption, naive CD4+ clonality (Gini) increased. Some non-naive CD45RA+ T cells might be present among sorted naive cells.

In its sample, this clonotype was seen a few times. Its specificity is not known. A 3' RACE protocol on RNA, with unique molecular identifiers, produced the TCR library. TCRdb ran MiXCR on the 3' RACE reads and lists one entry per CDR3 protein. This repertoire shows 90,000 or so distinct CDR3 sequences, roughly 6.7% found once; its top ten account for 0.9% to 1.4%. Trimming took 0 bases from V and 0 from J, leaving 14 bases between them. Germline-derived CDR1 and CDR2 are GTSNPN and SVGIG (reference sequence). The CDR3 is 16 amino acids. The chain combines TRBV30 with TRBJ1-1, with D tentatively TRBD1 (6 bases). The receptor comes from a pool of human donors with HIV. This specimen consisted of CD45RA+ CD4+ T cells from PBMCs, pooled from several time points, obtained from a donor given antiretroviral therapy, either interrupted or continuous. Subset here: naive CD4+ CD45RA+ CD45RO- T cells. Written as DNA, the CDR3 is TGTGCCTGGAGTGTACGGCAGGGACACCTGAACACTGAAGCTTTCTTT. Protein product: CAWSVRQGHLNTEAFF. The variable domain in full, with the rest retrieved from reference TRBV30 and TRBJ1-1, is SQTIHQWPATLVQPVGSPLSLECTVEGTSNPNLYWYRQAAGRGLQLLFYSVGIGQISSEVPQNLSASRPQDRQFILSSKKLLLSDSGFYLCAWSVRQGHLNTEAFFGQGTRLTVV.